This is a list of T cell receptor beta chains from one sample in a study of blood T cell repertoires in COVID-19. Only in-frame clones appear in the TCRdb table, and some are missing; sequencing was by immunoSEQ multiplex PCR. Among 70,000 or so clones listed, 86% were seen once. Sequences were obtained from peripheral blood. Every receptor here comes from an older woman with acute or convalescent COVID-19. The CDR3 runs from the conserved cysteine through the conserved F or W. Each record gives: V gene, D gene, J gene, clone size, CDR3 DNA, CDR3 protein. The D gene is left open where the match is weak. Clone size, where shown, is once, few, many, or a class for clones that have expanded.

v_call: TRBV11-2; d_call: NA; j_call: TRBJ2-2; clone_size: NA; cdr3_nt: TGTGCCAGCAGCTTTAGGGGCACAGTGAACACCGGGGAGCTGTTTTTT; cdr3_aa: CASSFRGTVNTGELFF
v_call: TRBV9; d_call: NA; j_call: TRBJ2-1; clone_size: NA; cdr3_nt: TGTGCCAGCCGAGGGCGGGGTGAGTCCTACAATGAGCAGTTCTTC; cdr3_aa: CASRGRGESYNEQFF
v_call: TRBV18; d_call: TRBD2; j_call: TRBJ2-2; clone_size: NA; cdr3_nt: TGTGCCAGCTCGGGACTAGCGGGTAACACCGGGGAGCTGTTTTTT; cdr3_aa: CASSGLAGNTGELFF
v_call: TRBV11-3; d_call: TRBD1; j_call: TRBJ1-1; clone_size: few; cdr3_nt: TGTGCCAGCAGCTCCGAGACAGGGGACACTGAAGCTTTCTTT; cdr3_aa: CASSSETGDTEAFF
v_call: TRBV6-5; d_call: TRBD2; j_call: TRBJ2-3; clone_size: NA; cdr3_nt: TGTGCCAGCAGTCCTAGCGGGGGGGCTCTGGATACGCAGTATTTT; cdr3_aa: CASSPSGGALDTQYF
v_call: TRBV5-6; d_call: TRBD2; j_call: TRBJ2-4; clone_size: NA; cdr3_nt: TGTGCCAGCAGCCCGGCGTGGACTAGCGGGGGGGCCACAAACATTCAGTACTTC; cdr3_aa: CASSPAWTSGGATNIQYF
v_call: TRBV10-2; d_call: NA; j_call: TRBJ1-5; clone_size: NA; cdr3_nt: TGCGCCAGCAGTGAGTTGGGGGGGGGTGGACAGCCCCAGCATTTT; cdr3_aa: CASSELGGGGQPQHF
v_call: TRBV5-1; d_call: NA; j_call: TRBJ2-2; clone_size: once; cdr3_nt: TGCGCCAGCGTCTCGGGCACCGGGGAGCTGTTTTTT; cdr3_aa: CASVSGTGELFF
v_call: TRBV7-2; d_call: NA; j_call: TRBJ2-1; clone_size: NA; cdr3_nt: TGTGCCAGCAGCCTGGCTGATACTAGTTATGAGCAGTTCTTC; cdr3_aa: CASSLADTSYEQFF
v_call: TRBV11-2; d_call: TRBD2; j_call: TRBJ2-5; clone_size: NA; cdr3_nt: TGTGCCAGCAGCCTGAGCGGGGGGTACCAAGAGACCCAGTACTTC; cdr3_aa: CASSLSGGYQETQYF
v_call: TRBV5-5; d_call: TRBD1; j_call: TRBJ1-4; clone_size: NA; cdr3_nt: TGTGCCAGCAGCCCCGGGACAGGGGCAACTAATGAAAAACTGTTTTTT; cdr3_aa: CASSPGTGATNEKLFF
v_call: TRBV16; d_call: NA; j_call: TRBJ2-4; clone_size: NA; cdr3_nt: TGTGCCAGCAGCCAACAGGCTGCAGCCAAAAACATTCAGTACTTC; cdr3_aa: CASSQQAAAKNIQYF
v_call: TRBV5-1; d_call: TRBD1; j_call: TRBJ1-6; clone_size: NA; cdr3_nt: TGCGCCAGCAGGCAGGACAGGGTGGGCAATTCACCCCTCCACTTT; cdr3_aa: CASRQDRVGNSPLHF
v_call: TRBV7-9; d_call: NA; j_call: TRBJ2-3; clone_size: NA; cdr3_nt: TGTGCCAGTAGCCGAGCAGGGCCCCGGTTGCGAACAGATACGCAGTATTTT; cdr3_aa: CASSRAGPRLRTDTQYF
v_call: TRBV2; d_call: TRBD1; j_call: TRBJ2-1; clone_size: NA; cdr3_nt: TGTGCCAGCAGTGGGGACAGACACAATGAGCAGTTCTTC; cdr3_aa: CASSGDRHNEQFF
v_call: TRBV5-1; d_call: NA; j_call: TRBJ1-2; clone_size: NA; cdr3_nt: TGCGCCAGCAGCCCGGTCGAGGGGGTAGAGGGCTACACCTTC; cdr3_aa: CASSPVEGVEGYTF
v_call: TRBV18; d_call: TRBD2; j_call: TRBJ2-3; clone_size: NA; cdr3_nt: TGTGCCAGCTCACCAACGCTCATCGCCCCTACTAGCGAGTTCACAGATACGCAGTATTTT; cdr3_aa: CASSPTLIAPTSEFTDTQYF
v_call: TRBV2; d_call: NA; j_call: TRBJ2-7; clone_size: few; cdr3_nt: TGTGCCAGCAGTGTACAGGGACGGGGGGACTACGAGCAGTACTTC; cdr3_aa: CASSVQGRGDYEQYF